This T cell receptor (beta chain) was observed in a study of T cells in Graves' hyperthyroidism and ophthalmopathy. The V end was cut by 0 bases, the J end by 4 bases, with 11 bases between. The CDR3 loop spans 14 amino acids. From germline, CDR1 is SGDLS and CDR2 YYNGEE. This clonotype has a count of ten or more. Amplified TCR beta CDR3 regions derived from RNA transcripts. HTBI primers were the set used in a first-round RT-PCR of the TCR CDR3. TCRdb re-derived calls from the multiplex PCR reads in MiXCR, one entry per CDR3 protein. The sample carries nearly 600,000 distinct CDR3 sequences, 14% recorded once.

This sequence was found in a woman between 18 and 30 years old with Graves' ophthalmopathy. The sequenced sample consisted of blood. The rearrangement uses TRBV9 and TRBJ2-7, with a tentative D call TRBD1 (5 bases). The CDR3 protein is CASSVADSIYEQYF. The CDR3 DNA follows: TGTGCCAGCAGCGTAGCAGACAGTATTTACGAGCAGTACTTC.